These T cell receptor beta chains were read from a single sample in a study of graft-versus-host responses after intestinal transplantation. Sequencing was performed with immunoSEQ multiplex PCR; in TCRdb, only in-frame clones are kept and a portion is missing. The table lists about 9,000 clones, about 30% of them singletons. The sample consisted of alloreactive CD8+ T cells from a mixed lymphocyte reaction culture, taken before transplantation. The receptors derive from a human patient who was an organ donor for intestinal transplantation. Each CDR3 is given with its conserved first and last residue. The D gene is left open where the match is weak. Clone size appears in some rows only: once, few, many, or a class for an expanded clone.

v_call	clone_size	d_call	j_call	cdr3_nt	cdr3_aa
TRBV4-3	NA	TRBD2	TRBJ2-3	TGCGCCAGCAGCCAAGAGGCTAGCGGCCGCACAGATACGCAGTATTTT	CASSQEASGRTDTQYF
TRBV7-2	medium-sized	NA	TRBJ1-5	TGTGCCAGCGGCAGGGATCAGCCCCAGCATTTT	CASGRDQPQHF
TRBV15	few	NA	TRBJ1-5	TGTGCCACCAGCAGAGACAGGGGCAATCAGCCCCAGCATTTT	CATSRDRGNQPQHF
TRBV4-1	NA	TRBD2	TRBJ2-1	TGTGCCAGCAGCCAAGTGCGCGGGAGCTCCTACAATGAGCAGTTCTTC	CASSQVRGSSYNEQFF
TRBV5-3	NA	NA	TRBJ2-5	TGTGCCAGAAGCCACCCCCTTAGGAAACAAGAGACCCAGTACTTC	CARSHPLRKQETQYF
TRBV5-3	NA	TRBD2	TRBJ2-7	TGTGCCAGAAGCTCCGGACTAGCGGGGGTGTCCTACGAGCAGTACTTC	CARSSGLAGVSYEQYF
TRBV12-1	NA	NA	TRBJ2-3	TGTGCCAGCAGCGGGACTAGCGGGAGCACAGATACGCAGTATTTT	CASSGTSGSTDTQYF
TRBV13	NA	NA	TRBJ2-7	TGTGCCAGCAGTTCTCTCGGGACCTACGAGCAGTACTTC	CASSSLGTYEQYF
TRBV6-4	once	TRBD2	TRBJ2-3	TGTGCCAGCAGCCCACTAGCGGGAGGGGCAGATACGCAGTATTTT	CASSPLAGGADTQYF
TRBV6-5	NA	TRBD1	TRBJ1-6	TGTGCCAGCAGTTGGGGGACAGGAGGATCACCCCTCCACTTT	CASSWGTGGSPLHF
TRBV5-1	NA	NA	TRBJ2-1	TGCGCCAGCAGCTCAGGGACTTCCTACAATGAGCAGTTCTTC	CASSSGTSYNEQFF
TRBV7-8	NA	NA	TRBJ1-5	TGTGCCAGCAGCTTAGTAGGGGGGTTTCGTAGCAATCAGCCCCAGCATTTT	CASSLVGGFRSNQPQHF
TRBV7-2	NA	TRBD2	TRBJ2-1	TGTGCCAGCATAGTAAGGACTAGCGGGACCTACAATGAGCAGTTCTTC	CASIVRTSGTYNEQFF
TRBV11-1	NA	NA	TRBJ2-7	TGTGCCAGCAGCTTAGAGGGGGCCTACGAGCAGTACTTC	CASSLEGAYEQYF
TRBV7-6	NA	NA	TRBJ1-1	TGTGCCAGCAGCGACAGCGGGAGCTACGGTGAAGCTTTCTTT	CASSDSGSYGEAFF
TRBV5-1	NA	NA	TRBJ1-1	TGTGCCAGCAGCTTGCAGAACACTGAAGCTTTCTTT	CASSLQNTEAFF
TRBV27	few	TRBD1	TRBJ1-6	TGTGCCAGCAGTTTGACAGGGTATTCACCCCTCCACTTT	CASSLTGYSPLHF
TRBV5-6	NA	NA	TRBJ1-1	TGTGCCAGCAGCTGGGGGCCTGAGAGTAGTGAAGCTTTCTTT	CASSWGPESSEAFF
TRBV12-5	NA	TRBD2	TRBJ2-1	TGTGCTAGTGGTGGGTGGGCGTCCGGGACTAGGGACAATGAGCAGTTCTTC	CASGGWASGTRDNEQFF
TRBV21-1	NA	NA	TRBJ2-3	TGTGCCAGCAGCAAATCTGTGACTCCAGATACGCAGTATTTT	CASSKSVTPDTQYF
TRBV5-6	medium-sized	TRBD1	TRBJ1-2	TGTGCCAGCAGCCTAAAAGCGGCAGGGGGTTATCAGGGCTACACCTTC	CASSLKAAGGYQGYTF
TRBV4-1	NA	NA	TRBJ2-1	TGCGCCAGCAGCCAAGATAGGGGCTTTATCAATGAGCAGTTCTTC	CASSQDRGFINEQFF
TRBV4-1	NA	TRBD2	TRBJ2-7	TGCGCCAGCAGCCACACCCCGACTAGCGTAGAAACCGACGAGCAGTACTTC	CASSHTPTSVETDEQYF
TRBV7-9	NA	NA	TRBJ2-1	TGTGCCAGCAGCGTAGGGAATGAGCAGTTCTTC	CASSVGNEQFF
TRBV19	medium-sized	NA	TRBJ2-1	TGTGCCAGTAGTATTGGGTCCTACAATGAGCAGTTCTTC	CASSIGSYNEQFF
TRBV7-8	NA	TRBD1	TRBJ2-7	TGTGCCAGCAGCTCGGGACAGGCTGGGCCGGCCTACGAGCAGTACTTC	CASSSGQAGPAYEQYF
TRBV9	NA	NA	TRBJ2-1	TGTGCCAGCAGCGCCAGCGGGACAGAATACAATGAGCAGTTCTTC	CASSASGTEYNEQFF
TRBV6-6	few	NA	TRBJ1-2	TGTGCCAGCAGTCCCGACTTCTATGGCTACACCTTC	CASSPDFYGYTF
TRBV5-5	NA	TRBD1	TRBJ1-2	TGTGCCAGCAGCCTTAGATATGGGGGACAGTCTCTTCAGGGCTACACCTTC	CASSLRYGGQSLQGYTF
TRBV11-3	medium-sized	TRBD1	TRBJ2-7	TGTGCCAGCAGCCCAATACAGGGGAGCTCCTACGAGCAGTACTTC	CASSPIQGSSYEQYF
TRBV30	few	NA	TRBJ2-7	TGTGCCTGGAGTCCCGGTCGGGGTAGGGGGGGCTCCTACGAGCAGTACTTC	CAWSPGRGRGGSYEQYF
TRBV6-6	NA	TRBD1	TRBJ2-7	TGTGCCAGCAGTTACGGGTCAGGGGGCTACGAGCAGTACTTC	CASSYGSGGYEQYF
TRBV5-1	NA	TRBD2	TRBJ2-4	TGCGCCAGCAGCATACTCGGGACTAGCGGGCTAGCCAAAAACATTCAGTACTTC	CASSILGTSGLAKNIQYF
TRBV7-9	NA	NA	TRBJ1-4	TGTGCCAGCAGCTTATTCGAGGGGACAACTAATGAAAAACTGTTTTTT	CASSLFEGTTNEKLFF
TRBV7-8	NA	NA	TRBJ2-3	TGTGCCAGCAGCCCCCGGCGGGACTGGGATACGCAGTATTTT	CASSPRRDWDTQYF
TRBV4-3	few	NA	TRBJ2-3	TGCGCCAGCAGCCAAAGCCATCCCACAGATACGCAGTATTTT	CASSQSHPTDTQYF
TRBV19	few	TRBD1	TRBJ1-2	TGTGCCAGTACGACAGGGGGGAACTATGGCTACACCTTC	CASTTGGNYGYTF
TRBV19	NA	TRBD1	TRBJ1-4	TGTGCCAGTAGTACAAGGGACAGAACTAATGAAAAACTGTTTTTT	CASSTRDRTNEKLFF
TRBV30	few	NA	TRBJ2-7	TGTGCCTGGAGTGTATTCTCAGGACAGGAGCAGTACTTC	CAWSVFSGQEQYF